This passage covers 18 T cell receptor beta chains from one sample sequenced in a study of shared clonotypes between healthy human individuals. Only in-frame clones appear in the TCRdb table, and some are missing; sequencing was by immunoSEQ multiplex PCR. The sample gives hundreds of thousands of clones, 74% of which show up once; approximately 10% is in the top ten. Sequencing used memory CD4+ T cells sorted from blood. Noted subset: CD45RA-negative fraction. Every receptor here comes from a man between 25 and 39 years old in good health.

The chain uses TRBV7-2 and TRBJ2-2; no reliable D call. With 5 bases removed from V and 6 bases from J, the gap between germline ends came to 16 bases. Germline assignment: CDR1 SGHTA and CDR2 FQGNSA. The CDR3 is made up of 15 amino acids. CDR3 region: CASSRRSGAAGELFF. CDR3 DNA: TGTGCCAGCAGCCGACGGTCAGGCGCTGCCGGGGAGCTGTTTTTT. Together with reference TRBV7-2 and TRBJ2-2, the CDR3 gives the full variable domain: GAGVSQSPSNKVTEKGKDVELRCDPISGHTALYWYRQSLGQGLEFLIYFQGNSAPDKSGLPSDRFSAERTGGSVSTLTIQRTQQEDSAVYLCASSRRSGAAGELFFGEGSRLTVL.

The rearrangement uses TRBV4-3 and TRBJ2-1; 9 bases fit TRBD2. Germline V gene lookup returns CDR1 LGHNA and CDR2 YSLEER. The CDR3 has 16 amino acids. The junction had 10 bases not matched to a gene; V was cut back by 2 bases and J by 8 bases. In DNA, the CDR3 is TGCGCCAGCAGCCAAATTAGCGGGAGTCAAAATTATGAGCAGTTCTTC. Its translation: CASSQISGSQNYEQFF.

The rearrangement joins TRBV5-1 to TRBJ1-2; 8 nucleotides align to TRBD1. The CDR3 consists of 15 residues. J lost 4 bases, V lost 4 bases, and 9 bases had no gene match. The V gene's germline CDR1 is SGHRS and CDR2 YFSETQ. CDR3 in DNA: TGCGCCAGCAGCCAGGGGGCGACAGGGAGCTATGGCTACACCTTC. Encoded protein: CASSQGATGSYGYTF.

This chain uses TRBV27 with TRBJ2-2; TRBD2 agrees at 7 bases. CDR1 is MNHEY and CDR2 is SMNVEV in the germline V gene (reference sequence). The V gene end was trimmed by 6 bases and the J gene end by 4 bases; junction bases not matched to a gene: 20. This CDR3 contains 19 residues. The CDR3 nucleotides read TGTGCCAGCAGCAACCGGACTAGTACGGTCTGGGCGGGCACCGGGGAGCTGTTTTTT. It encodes CASSNRTSTVWAGTGELFF.

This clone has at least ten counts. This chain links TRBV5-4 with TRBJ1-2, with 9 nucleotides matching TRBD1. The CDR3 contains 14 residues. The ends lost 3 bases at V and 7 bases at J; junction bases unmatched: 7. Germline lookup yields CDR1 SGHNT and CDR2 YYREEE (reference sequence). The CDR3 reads CASSSRTGVGGYTF. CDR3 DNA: TGTGCCAGCAGCTCCCGGACAGGGGTTGGTGGCTACACCTTC.

CDR3 sequence reads: CASRSGSYNEQFF. The CDR3, as DNA: TGTGCCAGCAGATCGGGGTCCTACAATGAGCAGTTCTTC. The chain employs TRBV7-2 and TRBJ2-1; TRBD2 is a possible D gene (5 bases). The CDR3 is 13 amino acids. V was cut by 6 bases and J by 1 base, with 7 bases left in between. From germline, CDR1 is SGHTA and CDR2 FQGNSA.

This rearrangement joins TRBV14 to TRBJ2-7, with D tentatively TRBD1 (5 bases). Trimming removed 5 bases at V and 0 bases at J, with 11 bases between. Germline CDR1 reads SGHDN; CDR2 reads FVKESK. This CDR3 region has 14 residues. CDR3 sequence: CASSVHRSSYEQYF. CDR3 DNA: TGTGCCAGCAGCGTGCACAGGAGCTCCTACGAGCAGTACTTC.

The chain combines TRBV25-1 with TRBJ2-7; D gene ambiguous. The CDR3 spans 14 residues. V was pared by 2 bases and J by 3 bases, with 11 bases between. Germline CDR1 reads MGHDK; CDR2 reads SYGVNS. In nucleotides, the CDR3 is TGTGCCAGCAGTGAAACTGGGGTGCACTACGAGCAGTACTTC. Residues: CASSETGVHYEQYF.

The CDR3 DNA reads as TGTGCCAGCTCACCACCCGGGACACCGAACACTGAAGCTTTCTTT. It specifies CASSPPGTPNTEAFF. V usage is TRBV18 and J usage is TRBJ1-1, with D tentatively TRBD1 (6 bases). The CDR3 length is 15 residues. V gave up 0 bases and J gave up 1 base, with 9 bases separating them. CDR1 KGHSH and CDR2 LQKENI come from the germline V gene.

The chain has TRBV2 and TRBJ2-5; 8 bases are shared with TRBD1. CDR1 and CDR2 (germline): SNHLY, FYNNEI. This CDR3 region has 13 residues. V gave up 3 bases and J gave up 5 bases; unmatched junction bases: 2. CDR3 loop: CASSEDRAETQYF. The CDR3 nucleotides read TGTGCCAGCAGTGAGGACAGGGCCGAGACCCAGTACTTC.

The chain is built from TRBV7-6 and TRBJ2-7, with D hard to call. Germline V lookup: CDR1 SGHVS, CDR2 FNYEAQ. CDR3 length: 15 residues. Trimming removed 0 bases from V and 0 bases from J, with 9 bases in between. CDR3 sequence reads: CASSLAADSSYEQYF. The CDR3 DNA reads TGTGCCAGCAGCTTAGCGGCAGATAGCTCCTACGAGCAGTACTTC.

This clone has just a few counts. This CDR3 is CASSRSGRGETQYF. DNA for the CDR3: TGTGCCAGCAGCCGAAGCGGGAGAGGGGAGACCCAGTACTTC. The gene calls are TRBV6-6 and TRBJ2-5; 8 nucleotides match TRBD2. Per germline, CDR1 MNHNY and CDR2 SVGAGI (reference sequence). The CDR3 sequence is 14 residues long. The ends lost 6 bases at V and 5 bases at J; junction bases unmatched: 8.

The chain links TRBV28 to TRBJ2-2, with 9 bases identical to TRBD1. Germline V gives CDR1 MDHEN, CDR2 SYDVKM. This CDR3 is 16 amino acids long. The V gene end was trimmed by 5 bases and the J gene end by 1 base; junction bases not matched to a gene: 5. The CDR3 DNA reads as TGTGCCAGCAGTCCACCGGGACAGGGGAACACCGGGGAGCTGTTTTTT. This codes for CASSPPGQGNTGELFF.

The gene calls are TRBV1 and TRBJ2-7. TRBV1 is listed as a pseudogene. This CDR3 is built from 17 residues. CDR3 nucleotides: TGCACCAGCAGCCAAGATGACGGAAGCACCGATACTTACGAGCAGTACTTC. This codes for CTSSQDDGSTDTYEQYF.

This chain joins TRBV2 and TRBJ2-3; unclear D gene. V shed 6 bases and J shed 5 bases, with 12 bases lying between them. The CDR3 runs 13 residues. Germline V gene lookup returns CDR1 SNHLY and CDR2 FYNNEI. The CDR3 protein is CASSENRGDTQYF. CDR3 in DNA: TGTGCCAGCAGCGAAAACCGAGGAGATACGCAGTATTTT.

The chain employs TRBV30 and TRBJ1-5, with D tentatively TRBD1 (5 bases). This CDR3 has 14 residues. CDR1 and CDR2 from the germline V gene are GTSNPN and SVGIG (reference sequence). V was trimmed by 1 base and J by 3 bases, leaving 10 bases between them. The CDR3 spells CAWSAGQNNQPQHF. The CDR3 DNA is TGTGCCTGGAGTGCGGGGCAGAACAATCAGCCCCAGCATTTT.

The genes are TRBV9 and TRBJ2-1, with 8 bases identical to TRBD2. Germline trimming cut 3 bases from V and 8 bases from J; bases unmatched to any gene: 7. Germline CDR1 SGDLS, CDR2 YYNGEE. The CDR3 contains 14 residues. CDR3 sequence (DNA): TGTGCCAGCAGCGCTGGACTAGCTGTGTATGAGCAGTTCTTC. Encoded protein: CASSAGLAVYEQFF.

CDR3 protein: CASSPLARGELFF. The CDR3 region has the DNA TGTGCCAGCTCACCCTTAGCTCGCGGGGAGCTGTTTTTT. The V call is TRBV18, the J call TRBJ2-2; D not resolved. Germline CDR1 reads KGHSH; CDR2 reads LQKENI. V lost 3 bases and J 7 bases, leaving 9 bases between the germline ends. This CDR3 is built from 13 residues.